The clone carrying this T cell receptor (beta chain) was recorded at least ten times. Its antigen is currently unknown. The authors ran a second PCR of about 7 to 12 cycles using a sample-barcoded 5' primer and a J-beta primer mix. TCRdb independently ran MiXCR on the 5' RACE reads; one entry per CDR3 protein. The sample yields some 560,000 distinct CDR3 sequences, about 27% seen once. The data belong to a study of blood T cells in healthy people across ages. On the study more broadly: The capture of about one barcoded beta molecule per two T cells was achieved by template switching.

Study findings and constraints: Long-lived donors carried more naive CD4+ cells and greater diversity than aged donors.

The CDR3 totals 13 residues. Trimming left V 6 bases short and J 5 bases short, with 13 bases between. These records were also assigned to another study, of T cells of mothers and their children. That paper notes: The yield was over 9.5 million TCR beta CDR3 reads from each mother and approximately 3 million from each child. For unrelated pairs as for related ones, thymic selection shapes TCR recombination output similarly.

The chain is built from TRBV12-3 or TRBV12-4 and TRBJ2-5; D might be TRBD1 (6 bases). The origin of this receptor is a boy between 2 and 10 years old in good health. The sequenced material came from blood. The CDR3, as DNA: TGTGCCAGCAGCAGGGGTCGAGGGGAGACCCAGTACTTC. It translates to CASSRGRGETQYF.